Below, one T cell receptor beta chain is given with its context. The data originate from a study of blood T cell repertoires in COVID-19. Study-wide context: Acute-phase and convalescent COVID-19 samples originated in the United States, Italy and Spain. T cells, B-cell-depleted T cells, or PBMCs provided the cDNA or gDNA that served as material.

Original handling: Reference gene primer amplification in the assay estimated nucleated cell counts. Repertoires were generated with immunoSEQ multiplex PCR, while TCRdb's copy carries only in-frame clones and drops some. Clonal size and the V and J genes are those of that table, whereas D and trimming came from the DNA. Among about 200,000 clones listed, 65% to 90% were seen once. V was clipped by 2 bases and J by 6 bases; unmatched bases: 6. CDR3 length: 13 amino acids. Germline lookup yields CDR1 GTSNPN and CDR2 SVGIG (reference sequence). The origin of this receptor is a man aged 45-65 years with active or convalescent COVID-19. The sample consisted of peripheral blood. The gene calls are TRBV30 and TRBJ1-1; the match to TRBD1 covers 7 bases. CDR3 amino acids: CAWSTGVSPEAFF. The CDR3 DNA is TGTGCCTGGAGTACAGGGGTGAGTCCTGAAGCTTTCTTT.